Below, one T cell receptor beta chain is given with its context. No antigen is known for it. Base qualities are not provided; no much larger clone lies one nucleotide away. The record originates from a study of OX40 agonist ivuxolimab in advanced cancers. Regarding the study in general: Ivuxolimab, which targeted the costimulatory receptor OX40 (CD134), was an agonistic, fully human IgG2 monoclonal antibody. Intravenous ivuxolimab was administered to patients every 2 weeks at six dose levels: 0.01, 0.1, 0.3, 1.5, 3 and 10 mg/kg. Of the approximately 50 dose-escalation patients, hepatocellular carcinoma was present in roughly 19, melanoma in some 15, renal cell carcinoma in 9 and head and neck cancer in 9. In the dose-escalation cohort, 75% to 90% of patients were male, and the mean age was approximately 60 years with a range of roughly 20 to 85. Prior anti-PD-1, anti-PD-L1 or anti-CTLA-4 therapy was permitted, and checkpoint inhibitors had been received by roughly 40% of dose-escalation patients. Partial responses occurred in three dose-escalation patients: two with cutaneous melanoma and one with hepatocellular carcinoma. Peripheral TCRbeta sequencing aimed to test whether ivuxolimab altered TCR sequence diversity and caused clonal T-cell expansion. The paper describes the monotherapy dose-escalation part (N of about 54 patients) of the phase I trial of ivuxolimab. Overall study results and their limits: Antigen specificity was not determined for the clonally expanded peripheral T cells. In the 0.1-3.0 mg/kg groups, partial responders had among the lowest normalized peripheral clonal expansion, particularly in CD8+ T cells. After ivuxolimab, CD8+ T cells had more expanded clones than CD4+ T cells on average. At doses of 0.1 to 3.0 mg/kg, clonal expansion of both CD4+ and CD8+ blood T cells was observed from baseline to week 6. Low levels of normalized T-cell clonal expansion were also shown by some nonresponding patients.

The trial excluded patients who had a history of autoimmune disease or who were on systemic immunosuppression. Peripheral blood for TCR sequencing was collected from all dose cohorts at baseline, on cycle 4 day 1, and on cycle 7 day 1. Samples came from an open-label, multicenter, first-in-human phase I dose-escalation trial of ivuxolimab. The trial enrolled adults with locally advanced or metastatic head and neck squamous cell, hepatocellular, melanoma or renal cell carcinoma. CD4+ and CD8+ T cells were sorted separately from peripheral blood before TCR sequencing. To sequence the TCRbeta CDR3 region, genomic DNA was isolated from the sorted cells. The immunoSEQ Assay was used to sequence the TCRbeta CDR3 regions. The table comes from immuneACCESS by way of TCRdb, which keeps in-frame sequences with V and J called. Part of the clones is missing from these tables; in studies checked, under half for an unresolved V gene and the rest for unknown reasons. This sample holds some 130,000 clones; approximately 94% were observed only once. The top ten constitute 1% of the sample.

The receptor comes from an adult with an advanced solid tumor such as melanoma, head and neck, liver or kidney cancer. The source material was CD4+ or CD8+ T cells sorted from blood, sampled in a trial of the OX40 agonist ivuxolimab.

CDR3 loop: CASSHRIGSRGNEQYF. Read as DNA, the sequence is TGCGCCAGCAGCCACCGAATCGGGAGCCGGGGAAACGAGCAGTACTTC. The chain is made from TRBV4-1 and TRBJ2-7, with TRBD2 as a weak D call on 6 bases. There are 16 amino acids in the CDR3, from cysteine to phenylalanine inclusive. CDR3 DNA is the only sequence kept; it has 48 bases, read in frame from the first base. The germline ends are 20 bases apart after V is trimmed by 3 bases and J by 5 bases. CDR1 and CDR2 were assigned from the germline V gene as MGHRA and YSYEKL.